The source of this T cell receptor (beta chain) is a study of shared clonotypes between healthy human individuals (dated by TCRdb to about 2020). Turning to the overall study: A few men and two women, aged 18 to 49 years, made up the cohort. For each donor, CD4 naive and CD4 memory were each run on three plates, CD8 naive on two plates, and CD8 memory on one plate. The study deeply sequenced blood TCR repertoires of about 5 healthy adults to estimate repertoire size and the extent of clonotype sharing between individuals. To increase sequencing depth and limit assay-specific biases, different laboratories used diverse techniques to prepare libraries and sequence TCR repertoires. Leukapheresis yielded between about 0.85 and 9 billion PBMCs per donor. Study-wide conclusions, independent of this receptor: Rarefaction of sorted-subset datasets indicated incomplete sequencing despite the large sequencing depth. Pairwise subsampling led to the expectation that sequencing depth would affect the degree of clonotype sharing among donors. Sampling was limited to blood, and TCR repertoires in tissue likely differ from TCR repertoires in blood. Estimated clonotype richness was generally larger for naive than for memory subsets. Higher generation probabilities were observed for clonotypes shared by all four sorted-subset donors than for non-shared clonotypes. Sharing across several donors was observed for approximately 5% of naive CD4, around 3.5% of naive CD8, 2% to 2.5% of memory CD4, and around 0.4% of memory CD8 clonotypes. The small number of donors limited the genetic and exposure-history diversity represented.

Using the deep immunoSEQ assay, multiplex PCR amplified TCR CDR3 regions from genomic DNA. Extracted genomic DNA from each cell subset was spread evenly across all wells of several immunoSEQ 96-well plates, with each plate serving as a replicate. For sorted subsets, around 200 ng genomic DNA, equal to about 30,000 T cell genomes, was loaded into each replicate PCR. Purified libraries were measured with a Qubit 3.0 fluorometer, size-checked on a Bioanalyzer 2100, and measured again with the KAPA Library Quantification kit. Every immunoSEQ 96-well plate was sequenced on a dedicated single-read 150-cycle Illumina NextSeq 550 flow cell. Per the authors' processing: The immunoSEQ output contained only junctional sequences without quality scores, so filtering could not match that applied to full-length reads. Sequences were annotated with PyIR, a Python wrapper for IgBLAST v1.9, using IMGT germline references to assign V/J genes and CDR3. Reads were removed for weak V/J assignments (E-value above 1e-6), missing CDR3, stop codons, out-of-frame junctions, or ambiguous translated residues. A V3J clonotype was defined by an identical inferred V gene, J gene, and CDR3 amino acid sequence. To compute the percentage overlap between repertoires, the number of shared unique clonotypes was divided by the size of the smaller repertoire. RTK rarefaction, the Chao1 estimator, and Recon v2.1 estimates of unobserved clonotypes were used to assess repertoire richness. For all TCRbeta clonotypes obtained by the gDNA method from four donors, generation probabilities were computed with OLGA. TCRdb took this table from immuneACCESS and kept in-frame rearrangements with V and J called. Such tables lack part of the clones; where checked against another copy, unresolved V genes explain under half of the gap, and the rest is unexplained. V, J and clone size are taken as reported in that table, and D and trimming were inferred from the DNA itself. Counted in this sample were around 2.1 million clones; approximately 94% of them appeared once. The top ten clonotypes cover more than 1.5% of the sample.

CD8 naive samples were CD45RO-negative cells positively selected for CCR7, giving a CD45RA+CCR7+ population that excluded TemRA cells. Donors were healthy HIV-negative adults with no recently reported acute infections or vaccinations. Every donor was a Caucasian adult living in Nashville, Tennessee, USA. Blood was collected by leukapheresis, and PBMCs were isolated by Ficoll-Histopaque density gradient centrifugation and then cryopreserved in liquid nitrogen vapor phase. Purity and quantity of every magnetically sorted T cell population were checked by analytical flow cytometry. From each sorted fraction, genomic DNA was isolated and quantified by UV absorbance on a Nanodrop 2000c. A remark on this clone: Its specific antigen is unknown. No per-base quality is available; no much larger clone lies one base away.

The CDR3 covers 16 residues, taking in both the cysteine and the phenylalanine. Of all the DNA, just the CDR3 is kept, 48 bases in frame from base 1. CDR1 and CDR2, looked up from the germline V gene, are KGHSH and LQKENI. Trimming takes 3 bases off V and 4 bases off J; junction bases not matched to a gene: 8. The sequence is built from TRBV18 and TRBJ2-1; TRBD1 agrees with 8 junctional bases. The clonotype was recovered from a man between 18 and 29 years old in good health. Some clones in this sample may be carry-over from other donors' samples. The sequenced sample was naive CD8+ T cells from PBMCs. This specimen's cell subset or site label, per the study, means: CD45RA+CCR7+. The DNA sequence reads TGTGCCAGCTCACCCCTGGACAGGGCGGGATACAATGAGCAGTTCTTC. Its coded protein is CASSPLDRAGYNEQFF. The reference TRBV18 and TRBJ2-1 proteins fill in what lies around the CDR3, so the full variable domain reads NAGVMQNPRHLVRRRGQEARLRCSPMKGHSHVYWYRQLPEEGLKFMVYLQKENIIDESGMPKERFSAEFPKEGPSILRIQQVVRGDSAAYFCASSPLDRAGYNEQFFGPGTRLTVL.